The 18 T cell receptor beta chains given below trace back to one sample, sequenced in a study of blood T cell dynamics during melanoma immunotherapy. Assay used: immunoSEQ multiplex PCR; TCRdb lists only in-frame clones, some missing. The data show about 13,000 clones, roughly 91% seen once. Time point noted: pre-treatment baseline. Sequenced material: blood, taken from a patient treated with checkpoint blockade. These receptors originate from a human donor with melanoma.

The chain recombines TRBV28 with TRBJ2-7; D may correspond to TRBD1 or TRBD2 (5 bases each). V was cut by 2 bases and J by 0 bases, with 8 bases left in between. This CDR3 region has 14 residues. CDR1 MDHEN and CDR2 SYDVKM come from the germline V gene. The CDR3 protein is CASSLAGSSYEQYF. The CDR3 nucleotides are TGTGCCAGCAGTTTAGCAGGGAGCTCCTACGAGCAGTACTTC.

The chain recombines TRBV29-1 with TRBJ2-1, with 9 bases that match TRBD1. The CDR3 runs 16 residues. CDR1 and CDR2 from the germline V gene are SQVTM and ANQGSEA. The V gene end was trimmed by 2 bases and the J gene end by 6 bases; junction bases not matched to a gene: 11. The CDR3 region is CSVEKAGTGKTNEQFF. Here the CDR3 DNA reads TGCAGCGTTGAAAAAGCCGGGACAGGGAAAACCAATGAGCAGTTCTTC.

The rearrangement links TRBV19 to TRBJ1-2; TRBD1 matches 7 bases. This CDR3 comprises 12 residues. The V gene's germline CDR1 is LNHDA and CDR2 SQIVND (reference sequence). Trimming at V came to 6 bases and at J to 6 bases, leaving 4 bases not matched to a gene. Here the CDR3 reads CASREGGHGYTF. The CDR3 nucleotides read TGTGCCAGTAGAGAAGGGGGCCATGGCTACACCTTC.

J is TRBJ2-6 and V is TRBV11-2; D is unclear. Trimming pared 8 bases from V and 2 bases from J, leaving 4 bases between. Germline-derived CDR1 and CDR2 are SGHAT and FQNNGV. The CDR3 has 12 residues. CDR3: CASVTGANVLTF. Written as DNA, the CDR3 is TGTGCCAGCGTAACTGGGGCCAACGTCCTGACTTTC.

The chain carries TRBV11-2 and TRBJ1-2; the match to TRBD1 covers 9 bases. CDR3 size: 16 residues. The germline V gene has CDR1 SGHAT and CDR2 FQNNGV. Germline trimming cut 0 bases from V and 2 bases from J; bases unmatched to any gene: 4. CDR3 nucleotides: TGTGCCAGCAGCTTAGATCCCGGGACAGGGAACTATGGCTACACCTTC. Its translation: CASSLDPGTGNYGYTF.

This clone was observed once. This chain connects TRBV5-1 to TRBJ1-2; D not certain. Germline V CDR1 and CDR2: SGHRS, YFSETQ. V dropped 0 bases and J dropped 4 bases, with 7 bases sitting between them. The CDR3 totals 13 residues. The DNA for the CDR3 is TGCGCCAGCAGCTTGGGGGTGGCCTATGGCTACACCTTC. This gives the protein CASSLGVAYGYTF.

The chain couples TRBV28 to TRBJ1-4; D is perhaps TRBD1 (6 bases). V lost 2 bases, J lost 12 bases, and 16 bases lay in between. This CDR3 has 14 residues. Germline assignment: CDR1 MDHEN and CDR2 SYDVKM. For the CDR3, the DNA is TGTGCCAGCAGTTTAGGTCCAGGGGCTAGGGAACTGTTTTTT. Its translation is CASSLGPGARELFF.

This clone showed up just once. This chain connects TRBV5-1 to TRBJ1-2; 7 bases are shared with TRBD1. Germline lookup yields CDR1 SGHRS and CDR2 YFSETQ. Trimming removed 1 base from V and 7 bases from J; junction bases left unmatched: 16. The CDR3 is 17 amino acids. In DNA, the CDR3 is TGCGCCAGCAGCTTGAAGTATGACAGGGTTTCTTCGTTTGGCTACACCTTC. It is translated as CASSLKYDRVSSFGYTF.

CDR3 nucleotide sequence: TGTGCCAGCAGCTTAGGAGGGGTTATGAATCAGCCCCAGCATTTT. It specifies CASSLGGVMNQPQHF. The genes are TRBV11-2 and TRBJ1-5; a weak D match, TRBD1 (5 bases). The CDR3 spans 15 residues. V was pared by 1 base and J by 4 bases, with 11 bases between. CDR1 and CDR2 (germline): SGHAT, FQNNGV. Variable domain in full (rest from reference TRBV11-2 and TRBJ1-5): EAGVAQSPRYKIIEKRQSVAFWCNPISGHATLYWYQQILGQGPKLLIQFQNNGVVDDSQLPKDRFSAERLKGVDSTLKIQPAKLEDSAVYLCASSLGGVMNQPQHFGDGTRLSIL.

The gene calls are TRBV9 and TRBJ2-7; the match to TRBD1 covers 11 bases. V gave up 2 bases and J gave up 7 bases; unmatched junction bases: 8. This CDR3 contains 15 residues. The germline gives CDR1 SGDLS, CDR2 YYNGEE. CDR3 in DNA: TGTGCCAGCAGCGTCGGACAGGGGGCGGAATGGGAGCAGTACTTC. Translating it yields CASSVGQGAEWEQYF. Together with reference TRBV9 and TRBJ2-7, the CDR3 gives the full variable domain: DSGVTQTPKHLITATGQRVTLRCSPRSGDLSVYWYQQSLDQGLQFLIQYYNGEERAKGNILERFSAQQFPDLHSELNLSSLELGDSALYFCASSVGQGAEWEQYFGPGTRLTVT.

The rearrangement links TRBV5-1 to TRBJ1-1, with D possibly matching TRBD1 (5 bases). The germline CDR1 and CDR2 sequences are SGHRS and YFSETQ. Trimming stripped 0 bases from V and 4 bases from J, with 25 bases between. This CDR3 has 19 residues. CDR3 in DNA: TGCGCCAGCAGCTTGGCCCGGAGTCGGAGCCTACCCGGGGGCACTGAAGCTTTCTTT. Translated, it gives CASSLARSRSLPGGTEAFF.

The chain is built from TRBV9 and TRBJ1-4, with D possibly being TRBD1 (5 bases). Between the trimmed V and J ends, which lost 3 bases and 0 bases, there was a span of 9 bases. The CDR3 runs to 15 residues. The germline V gene has CDR1 SGDLS and CDR2 YYNGEE. DNA of the CDR3: TGTGCCAGCAGCGCCGAGACAGCAACTAATGAAAAACTGTTTTTT. This encodes CASSAETATNEKLFF. Full variable domain (missing parts from reference TRBV9 and TRBJ1-4): DSGVTQTPKHLITATGQRVTLRCSPRSGDLSVYWYQQSLDQGLQFLIQYYNGEERAKGNILERFSAQQFPDLHSELNLSSLELGDSALYFCASSAETATNEKLFFGSGTQLSVL.

V and J are TRBV6-1 and TRBJ2-4, with D perhaps TRBD1 or TRBD2 (6 bases each). The CDR3 totals 13 residues. Looked up from germline, CDR1 is MNHNS and CDR2 is SASEGT. V lost 7 bases and J 13 bases, leaving 20 bases between the germline ends. Here the CDR3 reads CASTIGGRVDQYF. CDR3 bases: TGTGCCAGCACTATCGGGGGCAGGGTGGACCAGTACTTC.

A word on this clone: A read error is likely, as this CDR3 ends without the conserved phenylalanine or tryptophan. The chain uses TRBV6-1 and TRBJ1-2; TRBD1 matches 8 bases. The CDR3 sequence is 14 residues long. J gave up 8 bases and V 6 bases, and 11 bases lay outside the gene matches. Germline CDR1 reads MNHNS; CDR2 reads SASEGT. The CDR3 nucleotides read TGTGCCAGCAGAGGACAGGGTTGGTTATTCGGCTACACCCTC. Its translation is CASRGQGWLFGYTL.

The chain recombines TRBV12-1 with TRBJ2-7; TRBD2, the table's D call, lacks a check against the DNA. TRBV12-1 is a pseudogene segment. The CDR3 sequence is 17 residues long. CDR3 region: CASSFDLWASGRRIRYF. CDR3 DNA: TGTGCCAGCAGCTTTGACCTGTGGGCTAGCGGGAGAAGGATTCGGTACTTC.

This clone was picked up a small number of times. The chain uses TRBV10-1 and TRBJ2-7; 9 nucleotides agree with TRBD2. V lost 2 bases, J lost 6 bases, and 11 bases stayed unmatched. The CDR3 runs 16 residues. From germline, CDR1 is WNHNN and CDR2 SYGVQD (reference sequence). For the CDR3, the DNA is TGCGCCAGCAGTGAGCTTCCAGCGGGAGGAGTTGGCGAGCAGTACTTC. Translated: CASSELPAGGVGEQYF.

V usage is TRBV7-9 and J usage is TRBJ1-1; maybe TRBD1 (5 bases). Per the germline V gene, CDR1 is SEHNR and CDR2 is FQNEAQ (reference sequence). V was trimmed by 5 bases and J by 0 bases, leaving 13 bases between them. The CDR3 is made up of 15 amino acids. The CDR3 is CASSPPQGLNTEAFF. The CDR3 DNA is TGTGCCAGCAGCCCCCCCCAGGGTTTGAACACTGAAGCTTTCTTT.

Here the CDR3 reads CAWSQGDSLNEKLFF. The CDR3 DNA is TGTGCCTGGAGCCAGGGGGACAGTCTTAATGAAAAACTGTTTTTT. The chain uses TRBV30 and TRBJ1-4, with 7 bases aligning to TRBD1. This CDR3 comprises 15 residues. From germline, CDR1 is GTSNPN and CDR2 SVGIG (reference sequence). V trimming: 3 bases; J trimming: 4 bases; junction bases outside the gene matches: 8.